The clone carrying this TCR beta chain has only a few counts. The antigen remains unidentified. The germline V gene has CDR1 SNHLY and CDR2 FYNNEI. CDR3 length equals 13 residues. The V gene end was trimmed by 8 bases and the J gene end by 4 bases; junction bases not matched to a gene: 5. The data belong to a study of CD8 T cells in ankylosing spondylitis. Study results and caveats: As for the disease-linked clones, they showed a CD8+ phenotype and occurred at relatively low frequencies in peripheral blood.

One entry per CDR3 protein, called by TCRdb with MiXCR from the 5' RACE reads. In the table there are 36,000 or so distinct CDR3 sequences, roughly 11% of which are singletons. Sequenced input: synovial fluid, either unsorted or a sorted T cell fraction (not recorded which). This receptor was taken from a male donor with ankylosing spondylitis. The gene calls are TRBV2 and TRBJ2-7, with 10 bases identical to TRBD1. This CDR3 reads CASLDRGVYEQYF. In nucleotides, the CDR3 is TGTGCCAGCTTGGACAGGGGGGTATACGAGCAGTACTTC.